Listed here are 30 T cell receptor beta chains from one sample, sequenced in a study of cytomegalovirus exposure and HLA in healthy donors. This PCR relied on a set of 60 Vbeta primers and 13 Jbeta primers. The assay was immunoSEQ multiplex PCR, and TCRdb's table has in-frame clones only and misses some. This sample has about 180,000 clones, with 80% found just once. The sequenced sample was PBMCs. The receptors come from a man aged 35-49 years in good health and CMV-seronegative.

This clone was detected once. The chain combines TRBV19 with TRBJ2-3, with 7 bases aligning to TRBD1. V was pared by 6 bases and J by 11 bases, with 8 bases of the junction left unmatched. The CDR3 contains 12 residues. The germline V gene encodes CDR1 LNHDA and CDR2 SQIVND (reference sequence). The CDR3 coding sequence is TGTGCCAGTAGCTTGACAGGGAAAGGGCAGTATTTT. As protein: CASSLTGKGQYF.

The chain has TRBV4-1 and TRBJ1-1; D is perhaps TRBD1 (6 bases). Germline lookup yields CDR1 MGHRA and CDR2 YSYEKL. CDR3 length equals 17 residues. Trimming removed 3 bases from V and 0 bases from J, with 17 bases in between. CDR3 loop: CASSQSNVDRLNTEAFF. The CDR3 DNA reads TGCGCCAGCAGCCAGTCCAATGTGGACAGACTGAACACTGAAGCTTTCTTT.

This clone was observed a few times. The chain is built from TRBV6-5 and TRBJ1-2, with D possibly TRBD1 on 6 matching bases. The ends were cut back, 10 bases at V and 8 bases at J, with 20 bases in the middle. Germline V gene sequence: CDR1 MNHEY, CDR2 SVGAGI. The CDR3 consists of 13 residues. CDR3 sequence reads: CATTYRTEAGYTF. CDR3 in DNA: TGTGCCACCACTTACAGGACAGAGGCAGGCTACACCTTC.

CDR3 nucleotides: TGTGCCAGCGGGGACAGGGGGCGCGAGGGCGAGCAGTACTTC. Translating gives CASGDRGREGEQYF. The gene calls are TRBV5-4 and TRBJ2-7, with 12 bases identical to TRBD1. The V and J ends lost 7 bases and 6 bases, in that order; junction bases with no gene match: 8. Germline V gene data show CDR1 as SGHNT and CDR2 as YYREEE (reference sequence). The length of the CDR3 is 14 residues.

The genes are TRBV7-2 and TRBJ2-5; 7 nucleotides align to TRBD2. This CDR3 is 15 amino acids long. CDR1 SGHTA and CDR2 FQGNSA come from the germline V gene. With 1 base clipped from V and 7 bases from J, the junction kept 9 bases outside the gene matches. This chain's CDR3 is CASSLGTGTTGTQYF. The CDR3 region has the DNA TGTGCCAGCAGCTTAGGGACCGGGACTACCGGGACCCAGTACTTC. Full variable domain (remainder filled in from reference TRBV7-2 and TRBJ2-5): GAGVSQSPSNKVTEKGKDVELRCDPISGHTALYWYRQSLGQGLEFLIYFQGNSAPDKSGLPSDRFSAERTGGSVSTLTIQRTQQEDSAVYLCASSLGTGTTGTQYFGPGTRLLVL.

V usage is TRBV13 and J usage is TRBJ2-7, with TRBD1 matching 8 bases. CDR1 and CDR2 from the germline V gene are PRHDT and FYEKMQ (reference sequence). The V and J ends lost 4 bases and 0 bases, in that order; junction bases with no gene match: 5. The CDR3 length is 15 residues. The CDR3 nucleotides are TGTGCCAGCAGCTACCGGACAGGGAGCTCCTACGAGCAGTACTTC. Translating gives CASSYRTGSSYEQYF.

The V gene is TRBV4-3, the J gene TRBJ2-1; 7 bases are shared with TRBD2. The V and J ends lost 1 base and 8 bases, in that order; junction bases with no gene match: 11. CDR1 is LGHNA, CDR2 YSLEER, per germline. The CDR3 contains 16 residues. The CDR3 bases are TGCGCCAGCAGCCAAGGCCCTAGCGGCAGCGGGTATGAGCAGTTCTTC. It yields the protein CASSQGPSGSGYEQFF.

This clone was seen a single time. The J gene is TRBJ1-3, the V gene TRBV7-9; 8 bases align to TRBD1. The CDR3 totals 14 residues. Germline CDR1 SEHNR, CDR2 FQNEAQ (reference sequence). The junction had 6 bases not matched to a gene; V was cut back by 5 bases and J by 6 bases. In DNA form, the CDR3 reads TGTGCCAGCAGCCCCGAGACAGGGGCAAACACCATATATTTT. Its translation is CASSPETGANTIYF.

This clone has more than one count but fewer than ten. The rearrangement links TRBV7-6 to TRBJ1-1, with D hard to call. This CDR3 spans 13 amino acids. V gave up 7 bases and J gave up 0 bases, with 9 bases separating them. CDR1 is SGHVS, CDR2 FNYEAQ, per germline. CDR3 DNA: TGTGCCAGCAAAGGAGGGCTGAACACTGAAGCTTTCTTT. Protein product: CASKGGLNTEAFF.

V is TRBV6-5 and J is TRBJ2-7, with D hard to call. Trimming stripped 8 bases from V and 0 bases from J, with 14 bases between. The CDR3 length is 14 residues. From germline, CDR1 is MNHEY and CDR2 SVGAGI. CDR3 residues: CASSPSESSYEQYF. The CDR3, as DNA: TGTGCCAGCTCCCCCTCGGAGTCCTCCTACGAGCAGTACTTC.

Comments on this clone: Other DNA variants within this sample encode the same CDR3. The chain carries TRBV7-2 and TRBJ2-1; D is unresolved. The CDR3 runs to 13 residues. Germline V gene lookup returns CDR1 SGHTA and CDR2 FQGNSA. Trimming cost V 1 base and J 4 bases, with 5 bases left between them. The DNA for the CDR3 is TGTGCCAGCAGCTTAGTCTCTTACAATGAGCAGTTCTTC. Translated, it gives CASSLVSYNEQFF.

The chain links TRBV6-5 to TRBJ2-5; tentative D call: TRBD1 (5 bases). The J call is in doubt because the DNA end fits TRBJ2-7 better. The germline V gene encodes CDR1 MNHEY and CDR2 SVGAGI. The CDR3 contains 15 residues. This CDR3 reads CASSYSSRVPYEQYF. Written as DNA, the CDR3 is TGTGCCAGCAGTTACTCGAGCAGGGTACCCTACGAGCAGTACTTC.

This CDR3 reads CASSPQGGPNYGYTF. The CDR3 DNA is TGTGCCAGCAGCCCGCAGGGCGGCCCTAACTATGGCTACACCTTC. The V call is TRBV7-9, the J call TRBJ1-2; a possible D gene is TRBD1 (5 bases). Germline lookup yields CDR1 SEHNR and CDR2 FQNEAQ (reference sequence). Trimming removed 5 bases from V and 0 bases from J, with 13 bases in between. This CDR3 has 15 residues.

This clone has more than one count but fewer than ten. The V and J genes are TRBV5-1 and TRBJ2-5; 13 nucleotides line up with TRBD2. Germline V gives CDR1 SGHRS, CDR2 YFSETQ. Losses at the gene ends were 4 bases for V and 5 bases for J; bases not matched to a gene: 8. The CDR3 length is 16 residues. The CDR3 is CASSPGGLAGDETQYF. The CDR3 coding sequence is TGCGCCAGCAGCCCAGGAGGACTAGCGGGGGACGAGACCCAGTACTTC.

The V call is TRBV18, the J call TRBJ1-1; 7 positions match TRBD1. This CDR3 is built from 16 residues. The junction had 7 bases not matched to a gene; V was cut back by 3 bases and J by 0 bases. CDR1 and CDR2 (germline): KGHSH, LQKENI. CDR3 nucleotide sequence: TGTGCCAGCTCACCGAGGGACAGCGACTTGAACACTGAAGCTTTCTTT. It is translated as CASSPRDSDLNTEAFF.

Note on this clone: Germline is not matched at one junction end, which may reflect a read error. Other DNA sequences in the sample encode the same CDR3. The chain couples TRBV7-2 to TRBJ1-6; D unclear. The CDR3 extends over 15 amino acids. Germline V gene lookup returns CDR1 SGHTA and CDR2 FQGNSA. The CDR3 nucleotides are TGTGCCAGCAGCTTAGATTGGGAGTATAATTCCCCCCTCCACTTT. Protein product: CASSLDWEYNSPLHF.

The V call is TRBV18, the J call TRBJ1-3; 7 bases line up with TRBD1. Trimming removed 5 bases from V and 1 base from J; junction bases left unmatched: 5. There are 15 residues in the CDR3. Germline V gene lookup returns CDR1 KGHSH and CDR2 LQKENI. The CDR3 spells CASSEGQPSGNTIYF. The DNA for the CDR3 is TGTGCCAGCTCAGAGGGACAGCCATCTGGAAACACCATATATTTT. Based on the CDR3 plus reference TRBV18 and TRBJ1-3, the full variable domain is NAGVMQNPRHLVRRRGQEARLRCSPMKGHSHVYWYRQLPEEGLKFMVYLQKENIIDESGMPKERFSAEFPKEGPSILRIQQVVRGDSAAYFCASSEGQPSGNTIYFGEGSWLTVV.

The table lists this clone with a few counts. V and J are TRBV6-5 and TRBJ2-7; 7 bases line up with TRBD2. With V trimmed by 5 bases and J by 3 bases, 4 bases remained unmatched. This CDR3 spans 13 amino acids. In germline, CDR1 is MNHEY, CDR2 SVGAGI. The CDR3: CASSRTSFYEQYF. In DNA, the CDR3 is TGTGCCAGCAGTCGGACTAGTTTCTACGAGCAGTACTTC.

The V call is TRBV27, the J call TRBJ2-1; 9 bases align to TRBD1. Germline CDR1 and CDR2: MNHEY and SMNVEV (reference sequence). Trimming removed 4 bases from V and 6 bases from J; junction bases left unmatched: 10. There are 16 residues in the CDR3. This CDR3 is CASSSLGTGFGNEQFF. As DNA, the CDR3 is TGTGCCAGCAGTTCTCTTGGGACAGGGTTCGGCAATGAGCAGTTCTTC.

This clone was observed a handful of times. The chain couples TRBV10-3 to TRBJ2-5, with 7 bases that match TRBD1. The V segment lost 7 bases and the J segment 1 base; nucleotides outside the gene matches: 6. The CDR3 covers 14 residues. From germline, CDR1 is ENHRY and CDR2 SYGVKD. The CDR3 DNA is TGTGCCATCAACAAGGACAGGACCCAAGAGACCCAGTACTTC. Translation: CAINKDRTQETQYF.

This clone was counted a few times. The chain employs TRBV5-5 and TRBJ1-6, with unresolved D. CDR1 and CDR2 (germline): SGHKS, YYEKEE (reference sequence). CDR3 length equals 15 residues. V was cut by 0 bases and J by 5 bases, with 9 bases left in between. The CDR3 sequence is CASSLAGLNNSPLHF. The CDR3 region has the DNA TGTGCCAGCAGCTTGGCGGGGTTGAATAATTCACCCCTCCACTTT. Variable domain in full (rest from reference TRBV5-5 and TRBJ1-6): DAGVTQSPTHLIKTRGQQVTLRCSPISGHKSVSWYQQVLGQGPQFIFQYYEKEERGRGNFPDRFSARQFPNYSSELNVNALLLGDSALYLCASSLAGLNNSPLHFGNGTRLTVT.

V usage is TRBV6-5 and J usage is TRBJ2-1; the D gene is possibly TRBD1 (6 bases). Germline CDR1 MNHEY, CDR2 SVGAGI. The CDR3 runs to 14 residues. Trimming removed 6 bases from V and 4 bases from J, with 13 bases in between. CDR3 protein: CASRGATGYNEQFF. CDR3 coding DNA: TGTGCCAGCAGGGGGGCTACAGGGTACAATGAGCAGTTCTTC.

The V gene is TRBV7-2, the J gene TRBJ2-2, with 8 bases identical to TRBD2. The length of the CDR3 is 15 residues. The germline V gene has CDR1 SGHTA and CDR2 FQGNSA. J gave up 4 bases and V 7 bases, and 8 bases lay outside the gene matches. This CDR3 is CASNTGGAATGELFF. The CDR3 coding sequence is TGTGCCAGCAACACCGGGGGGGCCGCCACCGGGGAGCTGTTTTTT. Variable domain in full (rest from reference TRBV7-2 and TRBJ2-2): GAGVSQSPSNKVTEKGKDVELRCDPISGHTALYWYRQSLGQGLEFLIYFQGNSAPDKSGLPSDRFSAERTGGSVSTLTIQRTQQEDSAVYLCASNTGGAATGELFFGEGSRLTVL.

This clone was detected only a few times. This chain connects TRBV10-3 to TRBJ2-3; 8 bases are a match to TRBD2. Germline CDR1 reads ENHRY; CDR2 reads SYGVKD. This CDR3 has 15 amino acids. The ends lost 0 bases at V and 4 bases at J; junction bases unmatched: 3. CDR3 region: CAISESGLGADTQYF. CDR3 DNA: TGTGCCATCAGTGAGTCGGGACTAGGGGCAGATACGCAGTATTTT.

The rearrangement joins TRBV19 to TRBJ1-2; D not resolved. The CDR3 covers 12 residues. Per the germline V gene, CDR1 is LNHDA and CDR2 is SQIVND (reference sequence). V lost 5 bases to trimming and J lost 2 bases, with 6 bases between them. CDR3 DNA: TGTGCCAGTAGTGGCAGGAACTATGGCTACACCTTC. Translation gives CASSGRNYGYTF.

The chain uses TRBV4-3 and TRBJ2-1, with 11 positions matching TRBD2. Losses at the gene ends were 1 base for V and 7 bases for J; bases not matched to a gene: 3. The CDR3 covers 15 residues. Germline assignment: CDR1 LGHNA and CDR2 YSLEER. CDR3 sequence: CASSQVLAGANEQFF. DNA for the CDR3: TGCGCCAGCAGCCAAGTACTAGCGGGGGCTAATGAGCAGTTCTTC.

V and J are TRBV5-1 and TRBJ2-2, with 7 bases lining up with TRBD2. This CDR3 is built from 15 residues. Germline values: CDR1 SGHRS, CDR2 YFSETQ. V shed 0 bases and J 8 bases; nucleotides not matched to a gene: 7. CDR3 sequence reads: CASSLAMIAGGELFF. The DNA for the CDR3 is TGCGCCAGCAGCTTGGCCATGATAGCGGGTGGGGAGCTGTTTTTT. The full variable domain, in which reference TRBV5-1 and TRBJ2-2 provide the parts outside the CDR3, is KAGVTQTPRYLIKTRGQQVTLSCSPISGHRSVSWYQQTPGQGLQFLFEYFSETQRNKGNFPGRFSGRQFSNSRSEMNVSTLELGDSALYLCASSLAMIAGGELFFGEGSRLTVL.

V and J are TRBV10-2 and TRBJ2-5, with 9 bases that match TRBD2. Germline lookup yields CDR1 WSHSY and CDR2 SAAADI. Trimming at V came to 2 bases and at J to 0 bases, leaving 4 bases not matched to a gene. The CDR3 is 16 amino acids. The CDR3 here is CASSEPSGVHQETQYF. The DNA of the CDR3 is TGCGCCAGCAGTGAGCCTAGCGGGGTCCACCAAGAGACCCAGTACTTC.

The chain joins TRBV7-2 to TRBJ2-7; possibly TRBD1 for D (6 bases). Trimming left V 0 bases short and J 4 bases short, with 13 bases between. The germline CDR1 and CDR2 sequences are SGHTA and FQGNSA. The CDR3 runs to 15 residues. CDR3 residues: CASSLAGQMTYEQYF. CDR3 coding DNA: TGTGCCAGCAGCTTAGCGGGACAAATGACTTACGAGCAGTACTTC.

V usage is TRBV11-2 and J usage is TRBJ1-1; D call uncertain. Trimming stripped 4 bases from V and 2 bases from J, with 11 bases between. Germline V gene lookup returns CDR1 SGHAT and CDR2 FQNNGV. The CDR3 length is 14 residues. The CDR3 region has the DNA TGTGCCAGCAGCTCCCCCCTTAAAAACACTGAAGCTTTCTTT. Translation: CASSSPLKNTEAFF.